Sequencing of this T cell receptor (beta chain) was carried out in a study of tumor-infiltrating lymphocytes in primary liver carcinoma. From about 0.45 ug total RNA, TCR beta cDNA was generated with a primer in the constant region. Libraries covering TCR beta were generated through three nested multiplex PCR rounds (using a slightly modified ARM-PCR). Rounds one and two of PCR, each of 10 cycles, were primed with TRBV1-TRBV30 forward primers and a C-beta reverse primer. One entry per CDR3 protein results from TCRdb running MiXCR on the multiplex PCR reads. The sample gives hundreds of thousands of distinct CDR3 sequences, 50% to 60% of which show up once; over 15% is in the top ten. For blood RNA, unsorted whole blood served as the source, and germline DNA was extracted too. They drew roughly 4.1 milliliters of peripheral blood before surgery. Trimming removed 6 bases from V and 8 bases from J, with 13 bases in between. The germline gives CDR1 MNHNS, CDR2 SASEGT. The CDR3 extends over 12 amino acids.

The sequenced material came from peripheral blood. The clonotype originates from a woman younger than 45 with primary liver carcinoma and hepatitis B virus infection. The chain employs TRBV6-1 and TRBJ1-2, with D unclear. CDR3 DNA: TGTGCCAGCAGCGTTAACGGCTACGGCTACACCTTC. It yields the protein CASSVNGYGYTF.